This T cell receptor beta chain was retrieved from a study of blood T cell repertoires in COVID-19. The wider study: Collection of acute and convalescent COVID-19 samples took place in the United States, Italy and Spain. T cells, B-cell-depleted T cells, or PBMCs provided the cDNA or gDNA that served as material.

A word on this clone: Other DNA sequences in the same sample also yield this CDR3.

Authors' analysis steps: Reference gene primers were amplified, and this amplification served to estimate nucleated cell counts. The protocol was immunoSEQ multiplex PCR, while the TCRdb copy is restricted to in-frame clones and leaves out a portion. V and J calls and clone size are as listed in that table; D and trimming were resolved from the DNA. This table has some 60,000 clones, over 85% appearing once. The origin of this receptor is a man in his fifties or sixties with acute or convalescent COVID-19. Specimen: peripheral blood.

DNA for the CDR3: TGTGCCAGCAGCGGGACAGGGTTAGGTGAAGCTTTCTTT. Its protein is CASSGTGLGEAFF. The chain has TRBV3-1 (or the pseudogene TRBV3-2) and TRBJ1-1; 9 bases line up with TRBD1. CDR1 is LGHDT and CDR2 is YNNKEL in the germline V gene (reference sequence). With V trimmed by 5 bases and J by 7 bases, 5 bases remained unmatched. CDR3 length: 13 amino acids.